The source of this T cell receptor beta chain is a study of human T cells and chemical hapten exposure. About the research overall: Patients were given diphenylcyclopropenone on the scalp weekly across the approximately 25-week study. Patches with 0.01% DPC went on the upper back, and the tests were read at 6 days.

Regarding this clonotype: Its target is not known.

The study, taken as a whole, reports: Expanded TCRs produced significantly more large CDR3 similarity clusters than controls did.

MiXCR, applied by TCRdb to the RACE reads, yields one record per CDR3 protein. The sample records a few hundred thousand distinct CDR3 sequences, over 5% being singletons. The time point here: pre-sensitization, week 0. Treatment given: therapeutic diphenylcyclopropenone sensitization with weekly scalp DPC. The CDR3 covers 13 residues. The germline V and J ends were trimmed by 0 bases and 4 bases, with 8 bases remaining between them. Germline V gene sequence: CDR1 SGHRS, CDR2 YFSETQ. This TCR came from a woman aged 18-30 years with alopecia areata. Some clones in this sample may be carry-over from other donors' samples. V gene TRBV5-1 combines with J gene TRBJ2-7; D is undetermined. Sample: whole blood, taken in connection with sensitization to the hapten diphenylcyclopropenone (DPC). The CDR3 DNA is TGCGCCAGCAGCTTGGCCGCGGCATACGAGCAGTACTTC. It yields the protein CASSLAAAYEQYF. Full variable domain (outside the CDR3, taken from reference TRBV5-1 and TRBJ2-7): KAGVTQTPRYLIKTRGQQVTLSCSPISGHRSVSWYQQTPGQGLQFLFEYFSETQRNKGNFPGRFSGRQFSNSRSEMNVSTLELGDSALYLCASSLAAAYEQYFGPGTRLTVT.